This note documents a single TCR beta chain sequence. The target antigen is unknown. In the PCR, 60 Vbeta and 13 Jbeta primers were used. The table came from immunoSEQ multiplex PCR; TCRdb's copy has only in-frame clones and leaves some out. The sample has fewer than 120,000 clones, over 60% seen once. Every donor was a healthy person donating bone marrow. This entry is derived from a study of cytomegalovirus exposure and HLA in healthy donors. Across the study: Falling in the Caucasian-associated ancestry cluster were about 80% of around 370 genotyped donors.

Study results and limitations: Several top significant clusters appeared, in a later analysis, to be linked to common viral pathogens.

This clonotype was sampled from a woman in her sixties or seventies in good health and CMV-seropositive. Source material: PBMCs.

The CDR3 sequence: CASSSGTGVNIQYF. The DNA for the CDR3 is TGTGCCAGCAGCTCCGGGACAGGGGTAAACATTCAGTACTTC. The gene calls are TRBV7-3 and TRBJ2-4, with TRBD1 matching over 10 bases. Trimming cost V 4 bases and J 6 bases; bases outside gene matches: 3. Germline lookup yields CDR1 SGHTA and CDR2 FQGTGA. CDR3 size: 14 residues. The variable domain in full, with the rest retrieved from reference TRBV7-3 and TRBJ2-4, is GAGVSQTPSNKVTEKGKYVELRCDPISGHTALYWYRQSLGQGPEFLIYFQGTGAADDSGLPNDRFFAVRPEGSVSTLKIQRTERGDSAVYLCASSSGTGVNIQYFGAGTRLSVL.